Below, one T cell receptor beta chain is given with its context. No antigen is known for it. This entry is derived from a study of PD-1 blockade in classical Hodgkin lymphoma. Study outcomes and limitations: What caused the repertoire differences, perhaps disease activity or prior therapy, remains undefined. As was reported, newly diagnosed patients showed lower baseline TCR diversity than healthy donors did.

Per the germline V gene, CDR1 is LGHNA and CDR2 is YSLEER. After removal of 2 bases from V and 0 bases from J, the junction contained 6 bases not matched to a gene. The CDR3 loop spans 17 amino acids. Autologous stem cell transplantation was followed by relapse in every patient, and brentuximab vedotin exposure varied. Classifying best responses yielded complete response, partial response or progressive disease. Sequencing used immunoSEQ multiplex PCR; TCRdb keeps in-frame clones, though not all of them. The sample includes 55,000 to 75,000 clones, 90% to 95% of them seen just once. Specimen: peripheral blood mononuclear cells (PBMCs), collected at baseline. This TCR was sampled from a human donor with classical Hodgkin lymphoma. The V call is TRBV4-3, the J call TRBJ2-2, with 7 bases aligning to TRBD2. The CDR3 DNA is TGCGCCAGCAGCCAAAGTACTAGCGCGCCGAACACCGGGGAGCTGTTTTTT. Encoded protein: CASSQSTSAPNTGELFF.